These T cell receptor beta chains were read from a single sample in a study of lymphopenia after photon versus proton radiotherapy. Using immunoSEQ multiplex PCR, the repertoire was profiled, and TCRdb retains in-frame clones only, with some absent. The table records approximately 16,000 clones, around 80% of them present only once. The source material was peripheral blood, sampled from a patient treated with proton-based radiotherapy. These receptors were taken from a man between 70 and 80 years old with pancreatic cancer. The CDR3 runs from the conserved cysteine through the conserved F or W. A D gene is named only where the DNA matches it firmly. The size of a clone is reported for some rows only, either as once, few or many, or as a class for expanded clones.

abundance,v_gene,j_gene,d_gene,CDR3nt,CDR3aa
NA,TRBV30,TRBJ2-5,NA,TGTGCCTGGAGCACAGGGCAAGAGACCCAGTACTTC,CAWSTGQETQYF
NA,TRBV9,TRBJ2-3,NA,TGTGCCAGCAGCGTAACCTCCTGGACCGATAGGGATACGCAGTATTTT,CASSVTSWTDRDTQYF
NA,TRBV7-6,TRBJ1-4,TRBD1,TGTGCCAGCAGCTTAGGGACAGGGCGAGGGGTCGGGGAAAAACTGTTTTTT,CASSLGTGRGVGEKLFF
once,TRBV18,TRBJ1-4,TRBD1,TGTGCCAGCTCACCAGCGGGACAGGGCCGAGATGAAAAACTGTTTTTT,CASSPAGQGRDEKLFF
NA,TRBV5-5,TRBJ1-3,NA,TGTGCCAGCAGCTTGTTTTTCAGCTCTGGAAACACCATATATTTT,CASSLFFSSGNTIYF
NA,TRBV11-3,TRBJ2-6,NA,TGTGCCAGCAGCTTAGGACGGGCCGGGGCCAACGTCCTGACTTTC,CASSLGRAGANVLTF
NA,TRBV6-5,TRBJ1-1,NA,TGTGCCAGCAGACCTCCACAGGGACAGAACACTGAAGCTTTCTTT,CASRPPQGQNTEAFF
NA,TRBV9,TRBJ1-1,TRBD1,TGTGCCAGCAACCCATCCGGGACAGGTAGTACTTTCTTT,CASNPSGTGSTFF
NA,TRBV6-5,TRBJ2-5,NA,TGTGCCAGCAGGAGGACGGTAGGGAGGGAGACCCAGTACTTC,CASRRTVGRETQYF
NA,TRBV19,TRBJ2-7,TRBD1,TGTGCCAGTAGTATTAGAGGACAGGGGGCAAACGAGCAGTACTTC,CASSIRGQGANEQYF
NA,TRBV6-4,TRBJ2-7,TRBD2,TGTGCCAGCAGTGACCGGGTAGCGGGGCCCCTGGAGCAGTACTTC,CASSDRVAGPLEQYF
NA,TRBV30,TRBJ2-1,NA,TGTGCCTGGAGTGTATTACGCAAACCCCGTCCGTTCTTC,CAWSVLRKPRPFF
NA,TRBV15,TRBJ1-2,TRBD1,TGTGCCACCAGCAGAGGGACAGGGGGCTCCTATGGCTACACCTTC,CATSRGTGGSYGYTF
NA,TRBV7-9,TRBJ1-5,NA,TGTGCCAGCAGCTTAGACTACGGGAGCAATCAGCCCCAGCATTTT,CASSLDYGSNQPQHF
few,TRBV7-6,TRBJ2-5,NA,TGTGCCAGCAGCCGCTACCAAGAGACCCAGTACTTC,CASSRYQETQYF
NA,TRBV29-1,TRBJ1-1,NA,TGCAGCGTTGAAGACCGACAGAGCCCTATGAACACTGAAGCTTTCTTT,CSVEDRQSPMNTEAFF
NA,TRBV5-1,TRBJ2-5,TRBD2,TGCGCCAGCAGCTTGAGTCCCGGGGGGGGCGGAGAGACCCAGTACTTC,CASSLSPGGGGETQYF
few,TRBV5-1,TRBJ2-7,TRBD1,TGCGCCAGCAGCCCTGGACAGGGTCAATACGAGCAGTACTTC,CASSPGQGQYEQYF
NA,TRBV7-9,TRBJ1-3,NA,TGTGCCAGCCCACCGAAACCCACACAGGGCTTCTCTGGAAACACCATATATTTT,CASPPKPTQGFSGNTIYF
NA,TRBV5-4,TRBJ2-3,TRBD2,TGTGCCAGCAGCTTGCCCCTAGCGGGAGGGGAGACCAGCACAGATACGCAGTATTTT,CASSLPLAGGETSTDTQYF
NA,TRBV19,TRBJ2-2,TRBD2,TGTGCCAGTAGACCTAGCGGACCCCTCACCGGGGAGCTGTTTTTT,CASRPSGPLTGELFF
few,TRBV5-6,TRBJ2-3,TRBD1,TGTGCCAGCAGCACCCGGACAGGGGGCTTCACAGATACGCAGTATTTT,CASSTRTGGFTDTQYF
NA,TRBV30,TRBJ1-1,NA,TGTGCCTGGAGTAAGACAGTGAACACTGAAGCTTTCTTT,CAWSKTVNTEAFF
NA,TRBV6-1,TRBJ1-5,NA,TGTGCCATCGAGGACAGAACCAATCAGCCCCAGCATTTT,CAIEDRTNQPQHF
NA,TRBV27,TRBJ2-5,NA,TGTGCCAGCAGTCCCTCGGGGACGAAAGAGACCCAGTACTTC,CASSPSGTKETQYF
NA,TRBV29-1,TRBJ2-1,NA,TGCAGCGTTGAAGAGTCGGGAAGAATTGAGTTCTTC,CSVEESGRIEFF
NA,TRBV7-6,TRBJ2-5,NA,TGTGCCAGCAGCTTACTGGGTTCTAGACGAGAGACCCAGTACTTC,CASSLLGSRRETQYF
NA,TRBV7-9,TRBJ1-2,NA,TGTGCCAGCAGCCGGGATTTCTATGGCTACACCTTC,CASSRDFYGYTF
few,TRBV5-1,TRBJ1-1,NA,TGCGCCAGCAGCGCCCGGGAAAGTGACACTGAAGCTTTCTTT,CASSARESDTEAFF
few,TRBV7-6,TRBJ2-7,TRBD1,TGTGCCAGCAGCTTAGTGGCCCTCGGTCCGGGACAGGAGTCCTACGAGCAGTACTTC,CASSLVALGPGQESYEQYF
NA,TRBV7-3,TRBJ2-1,NA,TGTGCCAGCAGCCGCGGGGCGGGGAGCTCCTACAATGAGCAGTTCTTC,CASSRGAGSSYNEQFF
once,TRBV6-6,TRBJ1-5,TRBD1,TGTGCCAGCAGCCCCCCGGGACAGGGGTATCAGCCCCAGCATTTT,CASSPPGQGYQPQHF
NA,TRBV30,TRBJ1-5,NA,TGTGCCTGGAGTGTAAAGTACCGGAGAGGATGGAATCAGCCCCAGCATTTT,CAWSVKYRRGWNQPQHF
NA,TRBV14,TRBJ2-1,TRBD1,TGTGCCAGCAGCCGATCAACAGGGGCCGGATCCTACAATGAGCAGTTCTTC,CASSRSTGAGSYNEQFF
NA,TRBV7-9,TRBJ1-1,NA,TGTGCCAGCAGCTTAGTCGTCCCGGACACCGAAGCTTTCTTT,CASSLVVPDTEAFF
NA,TRBV27,TRBJ2-6,NA,TGTGCCAGCAGGATGTTGGTCTCTGGGGCCAACGTCCTGACTTTC,CASRMLVSGANVLTF
NA,TRBV2,TRBJ2-3,TRBD1,TGTGCCACTAAAGACAGGGGAGCGGCAGATACGCAGTATTTT,CATKDRGAADTQYF
NA,TRBV28,TRBJ1-3,NA,TGTGCCAGCAGAGGACACGGCTCTGGAAACACCATATATTTT,CASRGHGSGNTIYF
NA,TRBV20-1,TRBJ1-4,NA,TGCAGTGCTAACCTGCGTGAAAAACTGTTTTTT,CSANLREKLFF
NA,TRBV10-1,TRBJ2-1,NA,TGCGCCAGCAGTGAGTCGAATAGGCAGGGCGATGAGCAGTTCTTC,CASSESNRQGDEQFF
NA,TRBV30,TRBJ1-2,NA,TGTGCCTGGAGTATCACCGGGTACCACACCTTC,CAWSITGYHTF
few,TRBV19,TRBJ2-6,TRBD2,TGTGCCAGTAGTGTTGCTAGCGGGGTTCGGTCCAACGTCCTGACTTTC,CASSVASGVRSNVLTF
NA,TRBV5-5,TRBJ2-2,TRBD2,TGTGCCAGCAGCTTCGGGACTAGCGCCGGGGAGCTGTTTTTT,CASSFGTSAGELFF
NA,TRBV7-9,TRBJ1-2,NA,TGTGCCAGCAGCTCGAGGACCGGGACTAATCCCGGCTACACCTTC,CASSSRTGTNPGYTF